Reported below is one T cell receptor (beta chain). The data were obtained in a study of shared clonotypes between healthy human individuals. The data were produced by immunoSEQ multiplex PCR, yet TCRdb's version contains in-frame clones alone and is incomplete. This table holds approximately 460,000 clones, around 77% found once. Free of recent acute infections or vaccinations, the donors were healthy HIV-negative adults. This CDR3 has 14 residues. V trimming: 10 bases; J trimming: 3 bases; junction bases outside the gene matches: 10. Germline loops: CDR1 MDHEN, CDR2 SYDVKM. Sequencing input: PBMCs. This sequence was found in a woman in her thirties or forties in good health. Some clones in this sample may be carry-over from other donors' samples. This sequence joins TRBV28 and TRBJ2-5, with 8 bases fitting TRBD1. The CDR3 DNA reads as TGTGCCACCAACGCCCCGGACAGGGAAGAGACCCAGTACTTC. It codes for CATNAPDREETQYF. Variable domain in full (rest from reference TRBV28 and TRBJ2-5): DVKVTQSSRYLVKRTGEKVFLECVQDMDHENMFWYRQDPGLGLRLIYFSYDVKMKEKGDIPEGYSVSREKKERFSLILESASTNQTSMYLCATNAPDREETQYFGPGTRLLVL.